What follows are 27 T cell receptor beta chains derived from one specimen sequenced in a study of radiation and T cells in renal cell carcinoma. This sample's time point: blood 4 weeks post-SBRT, at nephrectomy. Specified treatment: 15 Gy SBRT to primary tumor, nephrectomy 4 weeks later. TCRdb's table, derived via immunoSEQ multiplex PCR, lists solely in-frame clones and lacks some. The data show approximately 80,000 clones, about 88% seen once. This material consisted of blood, taken from a patient whose treatment included radiotherapy and nephrectomy. These receptors were taken from a woman aged 70-85 years with renal cell carcinoma.

The genes are TRBV13 and TRBJ2-2; either TRBD1 or TRBD2 may supply D (5 bases each). The germline gives CDR1 PRHDT, CDR2 FYEKMQ (reference sequence). This CDR3 comprises 16 residues. V lost 6 bases and J lost 0, with 14 bases in between. The CDR3: CASSLRVGANTGELFF. The CDR3 DNA sequence: TGTGCCAGCAGTTTGCGTGTGGGGGCGAACACCGGGGAGCTGTTTTTT. The variable domain in full, completed from reference TRBV13 and TRBJ2-2, reads AAGVIQSPRHLIKEKRETATLKCYPIPRHDTVYWYQQGPGQDPQFLISFYEKMQSDKGSIPDRFSAQQFSDYHSELNMSSLELGDSALYFCASSLRVGANTGELFFGEGSRLTVL.

Written as DNA, the CDR3 is TGTGCCAGCAGGGACAGAGTCTACGAGCAGTACTTC. Residues: CASRDRVYEQYF. This chain links TRBV2 with TRBJ2-7, with D possibly matching TRBD1 (6 bases). The CDR3 sequence is 12 residues long. V dropped 6 bases and J dropped 3 bases, with 9 bases sitting between them. Germline CDR1 and CDR2: SNHLY and FYNNEI.

This sequence joins TRBV28 and TRBJ1-3; D is possibly TRBD1 (5 bases). Trimming removed 0 bases from V and 2 bases from J, with 11 bases in between. The CDR3 runs 16 residues. The germline gives CDR1 MDHEN, CDR2 SYDVKM. The chain's CDR3 is CASSLWQGGTGNTIYF. The CDR3 DNA sequence: TGTGCCAGCAGTTTATGGCAGGGCGGAACTGGAAACACCATATATTTT.

This clone is a singleton in its sample. This chain connects TRBV6-1 to TRBJ1-1; D is ambiguous. V lost 7 bases, J lost 4 bases, and 19 bases lay in between. This CDR3 is 15 amino acids long. CDR1 and CDR2 (germline): MNHNS, SASEGT. The CDR3 DNA reads TGTGCCAGCAAGGAGGTTTTCAGGACGGTCACTGAAGCTTTCTTT. It yields the protein CASKEVFRTVTEAFF.

The chain carries TRBV7-2 and TRBJ2-5; D remains ambiguous. From germline, CDR1 is SGHTA and CDR2 FQGNSA. The CDR3 has 15 amino acids. V was trimmed by 0 bases and J by 1 base, leaving 9 bases between them. CDR3 region: CASSLALPVQETQYF. CDR3 DNA: TGTGCCAGCAGCTTAGCGCTCCCCGTCCAAGAGACCCAGTACTTC.

The J gene is TRBJ2-7, the V gene TRBV27, with D tentatively TRBD2 (6 bases). With 6 bases removed from V and 0 bases from J, the gap between germline ends came to 9 bases. The CDR3 contains 13 residues. CDR1 MNHEY and CDR2 SMNVEV come from the germline V gene (reference sequence). CDR3 sequence reads: CASSAGLSYEQYF. CDR3 DNA sequence: TGTGCCAGCAGCGCGGGGCTCTCCTACGAGCAGTACTTC.

This clone was seen only a few times. Within the sample, other DNA sequences also encode this same CDR3. The chain uses TRBV19 and TRBJ1-1; D call uncertain. Trimming took 4 bases from V and 1 from J, leaving 1 base between them. The CDR3 spans 11 residues. Looked up from germline, CDR1 is LNHDA and CDR2 is SQIVND (reference sequence). CDR3 coding DNA: TGTGCCAGTAGTAGGAACACTGAAGCTTTCTTT. This codes for CASSRNTEAFF.

The chain recombines TRBV19 with TRBJ2-5; TRBD1 aligns across 7 bases. CDR1 and CDR2 from the germline V gene are LNHDA and SQIVND (reference sequence). The CDR3 runs to 16 residues. With 1 base clipped from V and 3 bases from J, the junction kept 8 bases outside the gene matches. The CDR3 DNA is TGTGCCAGTAGTATAGGGAGTCGACAGGGTGAAGAGACCCAGTACTTC. Its translation: CASSIGSRQGEETQYF.

The V gene is TRBV18, the J gene TRBJ2-3; tentatively, D is TRBD2 (5 bases). The V end lost 2 bases, the J end lost 2 bases, and 17 bases lay between the germline ends. There are 17 residues in the CDR3. The V gene's germline CDR1 is KGHSH and CDR2 LQKENI. The CDR3 loop reads CASSPRSPGIHTDTQYF. The CDR3 DNA reads as TGTGCCAGCTCACCAAGATCACCGGGGATCCACACAGATACGCAGTATTTT.

The CDR3 is CASRDRGQETQYF. The CDR3 bases are TGTGCCAGTAGAGACAGGGGGCAAGAGACCCAGTACTTC. V and J are TRBV19 and TRBJ2-5; TRBD1 aligns across 9 bases. J was trimmed by 2 bases and V by 6 bases; bases with no gene match: 1. This CDR3 is 13 amino acids long. The germline V gene encodes CDR1 LNHDA and CDR2 SQIVND (reference sequence).

This chain joins TRBV6-5 and TRBJ1-4; D is unresolved. CDR1 MNHEY and CDR2 SVGAGI come from the germline V gene. V lost 1 base and J 6 bases, leaving 9 bases between the germline ends. CDR3 length: 14 amino acids. The CDR3 bases are TGTGCCAGCAGTTACTTCGAGACTCATGAAAAACTGTTTTTT. It yields the protein CASSYFETHEKLFF.

V usage is TRBV19 and J usage is TRBJ1-4; possibly TRBD1 for D (5 bases). Trimming took off 3 bases at V and 4 bases at J, with 12 bases between the two ends. CDR1 and CDR2 from the germline V gene are LNHDA and SQIVND (reference sequence). The CDR3 runs to 15 residues. The CDR3 DNA sequence: TGTGCCAGTAGTATTAAAAGGGGACTTAATGAAAAACTGTTTTTT. It codes for CASSIKRGLNEKLFF.

The V call is TRBV21-1, the J call TRBJ1-2. TRBV21-1 represents a pseudogene. This CDR3 has 15 residues. The chain's CDR3 is CASSKVCKGGYGYTF. CDR3 in DNA: TGTGCCAGCAGCAAAGTCTGCAAGGGGGGATATGGCTACACCTTC.

This clone was observed a single time. This chain joins TRBV19 and TRBJ2-3, with 8 bases matching TRBD2. Trimming removed 5 bases from V and 5 bases from J; junction bases left unmatched: 6. The germline V gene encodes CDR1 LNHDA and CDR2 SQIVND (reference sequence). This CDR3 contains 14 residues. CDR3 region: CASSVGTREDTQYF. The CDR3 DNA reads TGTGCCAGTAGTGTCGGGACTAGAGAAGATACGCAGTATTTT.

This rearrangement joins TRBV6-1 to TRBJ1-3; 7 bases match TRBD1. There are 14 residues in the CDR3. The V and J ends lost 8 bases and 4 bases, in that order; junction bases with no gene match: 8. Per germline, CDR1 MNHNS and CDR2 SASEGT. CDR3 protein: CASRTGASGNTIYF. DNA of the CDR3: TGTGCCAGCCGTACAGGGGCTTCAGGAAACACCATATATTTT.

V usage is TRBV18 and J usage is TRBJ1-3; D unclear. The germline V and J ends were trimmed by 2 bases and 2 bases, with 4 bases remaining between them. CDR1 KGHSH and CDR2 LQKENI come from the germline V gene. The CDR3 loop spans 13 amino acids. The CDR3 nucleotides read TGTGCCAGCTCACCAACACCTGGAAACACCATATATTTT. The encoded protein is CASSPTPGNTIYF.

The chain combines TRBV5-1 with TRBJ2-1, with 9 bases matching TRBD2. After removal of 4 bases from V and 7 bases from J, the junction contained 12 bases not matched to a gene. Germline V gene sequence: CDR1 SGHRS, CDR2 YFSETQ. This CDR3 is 16 amino acids long. The CDR3 region has the DNA TGCGCCAGCAGCCTGTCCGGGACTAGCCGAGTAAATGAGCAGTTCTTC. It translates to CASSLSGTSRVNEQFF.

The chain links TRBV29-1 to TRBJ2-1; unclear D gene. CDR1 is SQVTM, CDR2 ANQGSEA, per germline. V shed 6 bases and J shed 1 base, with 7 bases lying between them. The CDR3 spans 12 residues. The CDR3 DNA sequence: TGCAGCGTGGCAGGTTCCTACAATGAGCAGTTCTTC. The encoded protein is CSVAGSYNEQFF.

The gene calls are TRBV6-5 and TRBJ2-1, with no clear D. In germline, CDR1 is MNHEY, CDR2 SVGAGI. V was pared by 5 bases and J by 0 bases, with 11 bases between. The CDR3 is 15 residues long. The CDR3 reads CASSVQFSSYNEQFF. CDR3 nucleotides: TGTGCCAGCAGTGTACAGTTTAGCTCCTACAATGAGCAGTTCTTC.

The chain uses TRBV6-6 and TRBJ2-3; 9 nucleotides line up with TRBD1. The CDR3 loop spans 16 amino acids. V trimming: 6 bases; J trimming: 1 base; junction bases outside the gene matches: 8. The V gene's germline CDR1 is MNHNY and CDR2 SVGAGI (reference sequence). CDR3 loop: CASSWVQGAGTDTQYF. CDR3 coding DNA: TGTGCCAGCAGCTGGGTACAGGGGGCAGGCACAGATACGCAGTATTTT.

The sample holds a few counts of this clone. The V call is TRBV28, the J call TRBJ2-1; D remains unclear. Between the trimmed V and J ends, which lost 2 bases and 8 bases, there was a span of 16 bases. Per the germline V gene, CDR1 is MDHEN and CDR2 is SYDVKM. This CDR3 has 15 residues. CDR3 in amino acids: CASSLRVETYDEQFF. CDR3 bases: TGTGCCAGCAGTTTAAGAGTAGAAACTTACGATGAGCAGTTCTTC.

The V and J genes are TRBV6-5 and TRBJ1-4; tentative D call: TRBD1 (5 bases). Per the germline V gene, CDR1 is MNHEY and CDR2 is SVGAGI. This CDR3 contains 14 residues. Trimming removed 7 bases from V and 11 bases from J, with 20 bases in between. CDR3 sequence (DNA): TGTGCCAGCACCCCAGGGCAAAGAATCGGGAAACTGTTTTTT. This gives the protein CASTPGQRIGKLFF.

The rearrangement links TRBV27 to TRBJ1-1, with unresolved D. The CDR3 is 13 residues long. Germline V lookup: CDR1 MNHEY, CDR2 SMNVEV (reference sequence). Deletions cut 5 bases from V and 1 base from J, with 8 bases between. CDR3 loop: CASSVKRNTEAFF. CDR3 DNA sequence: TGTGCCAGCAGTGTTAAGAGGAACACTGAAGCTTTCTTT.

This clone was seen only once. V gene TRBV18 combines with J gene TRBJ1-6; D remains unclear. The V and J ends lost 3 bases and 0 bases respectively, with 12 bases between them. The CDR3 runs 17 residues. Germline CDR1 KGHSH, CDR2 LQKENI. CDR3 amino acids: CASSPEGISSYNSPLHF. CDR3 DNA: TGTGCCAGCTCACCGGAAGGAATAAGCTCCTATAATTCACCCCTCCACTTT. The whole variable domain, filled in from reference TRBV18 and TRBJ1-6, reads NAGVMQNPRHLVRRRGQEARLRCSPMKGHSHVYWYRQLPEEGLKFMVYLQKENIIDESGMPKERFSAEFPKEGPSILRIQQVVRGDSAAYFCASSPEGISSYNSPLHFGNGTRLTVT.

CDR3 sequence: CASSQGQSYGYTF. CDR3 coding DNA: TGTGCCAGCAGCCAAGGGCAAAGCTACGGCTACACCTTC. The chain uses TRBV14 and TRBJ1-2; no definite D call. The germline CDR1 and CDR2 sequences are SGHDN and FVKESK. Trimming shortened V by 1 base and J by 8 bases, and 11 bases separated the two germline ends. The length of the CDR3 is 13 residues.

The gene calls are TRBV27 and TRBJ1-1; 7 bases align to TRBD1. This CDR3 has 15 amino acids. The trim removed 5 bases at V and 1 base at J, leaving 7 bases unmatched. Per germline, CDR1 MNHEY and CDR2 SMNVEV (reference sequence). Written as DNA, the CDR3 is TGTGCCAGCAGTAAACAGACAGGGAGGAACACTGAAGCTTTCTTT. Its translation is CASSKQTGRNTEAFF.

The V call is TRBV9, the J call TRBJ2-7; tentatively, D is TRBD2 (6 bases). CDR1 SGDLS and CDR2 YYNGEE come from the germline V gene. Trimming took 0 bases from V and 0 from J, leaving 7 bases between them. The CDR3 is made up of 14 amino acids. The CDR3 is CASSVDGSSYEQYF. The CDR3 DNA sequence: TGTGCCAGCAGCGTAGACGGGAGCTCCTACGAGCAGTACTTC. Full variable domain (rest looked up from reference TRBV9 and TRBJ2-7): DSGVTQTPKHLITATGQRVTLRCSPRSGDLSVYWYQQSLDQGLQFLIQYYNGEERAKGNILERFSAQQFPDLHSELNLSSLELGDSALYFCASSVDGSSYEQYFGPGTRLTVT.